This T cell receptor (beta chain) emerged from a study of T cells in Graves' hyperthyroidism and ophthalmopathy. Study overall: Peripheral blood was taken when the disease was first diagnosed, before any treatment began.

Germline V CDR1 and CDR2: DFQATT, SNEGSKA (reference sequence). The germline V and J ends were trimmed by 5 bases and 4 bases, with 15 bases remaining between them. The length of the CDR3 is 14 residues. RNA transcripts served as the template for amplifying TCR beta CDR3 regions. HTBI primers were the set used in a first-round RT-PCR of the TCR CDR3. A single record per CDR3 protein comes from TCRdb applying MiXCR to the multiplex PCR reads. The table shows about 480,000 distinct CDR3 sequences, with roughly 22% occurring only once. Overall study findings and caveats: Model predictions of ophthalmopathy came a median approximately 6 months before onset. Blood also contained most expanded thyroid clonotypes above 0.001.

With respect to this clonotype: Its antigen is unknown.

The sample was blood. This receptor was identified in a woman in her seventies with Graves' ophthalmopathy. The chain recombines TRBV20-1 with TRBJ1-5; D is perhaps TRBD1 (5 bases). CDR3 DNA sequence: TGCAGTGCTTTGCGGGGGAATGGGAATCAGCCCCAGCATTTT. It codes for CSALRGNGNQPQHF.